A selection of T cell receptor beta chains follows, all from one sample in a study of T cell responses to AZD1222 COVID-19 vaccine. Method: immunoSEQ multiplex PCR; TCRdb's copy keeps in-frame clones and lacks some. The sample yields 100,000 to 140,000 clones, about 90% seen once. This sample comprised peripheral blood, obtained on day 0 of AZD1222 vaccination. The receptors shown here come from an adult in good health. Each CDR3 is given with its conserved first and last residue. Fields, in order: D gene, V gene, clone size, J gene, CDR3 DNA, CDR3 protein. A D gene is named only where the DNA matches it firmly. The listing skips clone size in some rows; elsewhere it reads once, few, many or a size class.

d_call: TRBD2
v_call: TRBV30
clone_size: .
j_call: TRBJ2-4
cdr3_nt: TGTGCCTGGAGTATTCCGACTAGCGGGGGGGCCAACATTCAGTACTTC
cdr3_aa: CAWSIPTSGGANIQYF

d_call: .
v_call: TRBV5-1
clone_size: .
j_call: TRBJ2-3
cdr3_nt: TGCGCCAGCAGCCATGGTGGGACAGATACGCAGTATTTT
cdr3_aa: CASSHGGTDTQYF

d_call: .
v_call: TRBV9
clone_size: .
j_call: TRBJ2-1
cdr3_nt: TGTGCCAGCAGCGTGGTTCTAGCGCCAAACAATGAGCAGTTCTTC
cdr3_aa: CASSVVLAPNNEQFF

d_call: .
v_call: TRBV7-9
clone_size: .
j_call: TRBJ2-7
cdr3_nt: TGTGCCAGCAGCTTAATAAAGGGGGAGGGGAAAAATACCTACGAGCAGTACTTC
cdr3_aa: CASSLIKGEGKNTYEQYF

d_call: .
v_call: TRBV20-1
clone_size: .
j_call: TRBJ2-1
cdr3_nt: TGCAGTGCTAGTTTGAGACCACTAGGGGGGGAGCAGTTCTTC
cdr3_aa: CSASLRPLGGEQFF

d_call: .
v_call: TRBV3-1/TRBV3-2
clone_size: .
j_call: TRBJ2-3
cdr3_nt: TGTGCCAGCAGCCAAGATCCGGTTGGGCGGCGGGATACGCAGTATTTT
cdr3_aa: CASSQDPVGRRDTQYF

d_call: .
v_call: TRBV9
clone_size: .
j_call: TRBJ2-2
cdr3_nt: TGTGCCAGCAGCGGCGGAGGTATGACCGGGGAGCTGTTTTTT
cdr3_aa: CASSGGGMTGELFF

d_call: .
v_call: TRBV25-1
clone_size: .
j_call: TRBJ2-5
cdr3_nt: TGTGCCAGCAGTGAAGGGGGTATGCAGACCCAGTACTTC
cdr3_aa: CASSEGGMQTQYF

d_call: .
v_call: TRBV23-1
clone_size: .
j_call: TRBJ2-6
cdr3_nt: TGCGCCAGCAGTCAAGCACGCTTGGTGGAGGGACCCTCTGGGGCCAACGTCCTGACTTTC
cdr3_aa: CASSQARLVEGPSGANVLTF

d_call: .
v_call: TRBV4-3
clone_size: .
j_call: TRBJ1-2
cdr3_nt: TGCGCCAGCAGCCAAGTGGGGATCGCCTCCCCCACTGGCTACACCTTC
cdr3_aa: CASSQVGIASPTGYTF

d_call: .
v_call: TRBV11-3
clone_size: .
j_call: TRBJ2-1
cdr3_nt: TGTGCCAGCAGCTTAGTCCGTCTCAATGAGCAGTTCTTC
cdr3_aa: CASSLVRLNEQFF

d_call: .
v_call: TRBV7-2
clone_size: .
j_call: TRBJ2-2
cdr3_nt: TGTGCCAGCAGCTTAACGGGAATGACCGGGGAGCTGTTTTTT
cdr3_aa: CASSLTGMTGELFF

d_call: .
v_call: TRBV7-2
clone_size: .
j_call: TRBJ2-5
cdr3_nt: TGTGCCAGCAGCTTATACGGATCCCAAGAGACCCAGTACTTC
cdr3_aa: CASSLYGSQETQYF

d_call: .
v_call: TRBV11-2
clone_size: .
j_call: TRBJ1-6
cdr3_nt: TGTGCCAGCAGAGTTGACAGGACTCCTAATTCACCCCTCCACTTT
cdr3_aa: CASRVDRTPNSPLHF

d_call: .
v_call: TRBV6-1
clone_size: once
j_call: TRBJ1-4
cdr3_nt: TGTGCCAGCAGTGAAGCAGGGCTGACAACTAATGAAAAACTGTTTTTT
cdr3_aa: CASSEAGLTTNEKLFF

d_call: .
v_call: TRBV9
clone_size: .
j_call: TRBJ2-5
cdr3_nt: TGTGCCAGCAGCGTAGGAGCGAGGTTGGTGGGGGCGTACCAAGAGACCCAGTACTTC
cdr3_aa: CASSVGARLVGAYQETQYF

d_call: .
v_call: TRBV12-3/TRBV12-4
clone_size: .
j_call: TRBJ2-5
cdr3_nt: TGTGCCAGCAGCCCAGGGTGGACCCAGTACTTC
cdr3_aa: CASSPGWTQYF

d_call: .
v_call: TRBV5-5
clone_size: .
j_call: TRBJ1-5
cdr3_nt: TGTGCCAGCAGCTTGGGGGACGGTCAGCCCCAGCATTTT
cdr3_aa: CASSLGDGQPQHF

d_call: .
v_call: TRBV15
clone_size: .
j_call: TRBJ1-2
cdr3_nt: TGTGCCACCAGCCCGGAAACAGGGCTTGGCTATGGCTACACCTTC
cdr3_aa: CATSPETGLGYGYTF

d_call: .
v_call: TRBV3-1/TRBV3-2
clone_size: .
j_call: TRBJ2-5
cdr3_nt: TGTGCCAGCAGCCAACGGGGGGCGGAAGGAGAGACCCAGTACTTC
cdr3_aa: CASSQRGAEGETQYF

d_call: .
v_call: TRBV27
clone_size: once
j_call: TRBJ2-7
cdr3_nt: TGTGCCAGCAGTTATCTTTCGAAGCGGAACTACGAGCAGTACTTC
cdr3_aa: CASSYLSKRNYEQYF

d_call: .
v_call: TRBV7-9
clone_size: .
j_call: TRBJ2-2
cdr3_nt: TGTGCCAGCAGCTTATATTTCGATAGAACCGGGGAGCTGTTTTTT
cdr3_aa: CASSLYFDRTGELFF

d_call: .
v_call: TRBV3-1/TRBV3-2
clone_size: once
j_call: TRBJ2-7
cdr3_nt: TGTGCCAGCAGCCCCACCCGGGGTGAGCAGTACTTC
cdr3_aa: CASSPTRGEQYF